Below, one T cell receptor beta chain is given with its context. Its antigen target is currently unknown. No base qualities exist here, and no much larger clone lies one base off it. This sample was included in a study of cytomegalovirus exposure and HLA in healthy donors (TCRdb year 2017). For the wider study: According to an earlier analysis of 550 to 750 of the donors, some 170 million T cells yielded roughly 110 million unique TCR beta sequences and less than 300 Gb of sequence data. Of the roughly 400 genotyped donors, approximately 81% were placed in the genetic ancestry cluster associated with self-reported Caucasian donors. The study was designed to test whether signatures of past pathogen exposure could be identified by cataloging public T cell receptors. To predict cytomegalovirus infection status, the study brought together high-throughput TCR immunosequencing, statistical association of individual TCRs with disease status, and machine learning. Because of strong linkage in the cohort, five DR-DQ haplotypes were treated as single units for association and clustering. The study profiled the T cell repertoires of 500 to 800 subjects by immunosequencing and related them to cytomegalovirus serostatus. Approximately 310 gigabases of sequencing data and around 88 million unique TCR sequences made up an early release that covered approximately 700 HLA-typed donors. Class I and class II HLA loci were covered by the typing at four-digit resolution. Along with the 666-subject first cohort, a separate validation cohort of some 130 different subjects was used. In the later analysis, no new phenotypic data were used to find candidate immune exposures; instead, reliance was placed on TCR beta sequences and their occurrence across donors. All discovery cohort repertoires had been generated using a single sequencing platform. The number of donors typed differed by locus, with about 629-640 for A, B, C, DRB1 and DQB1, roughly 520 for DQA1, under 610 for DPA1, and some 450 for DPB1. In an earlier analysis of 587 of the donors, high-throughput TCR beta sequencing was used to judge whether each TCR beta V gene segment behaved as functional or pseudogenic. Alongside the repertoire data, information on donor age, sex, ethnicity and CMV serostatus was compiled. A later genetic analysis used genome-wide SNP genotypes for 398 of the 666 donors, treating that subset as a discovery cohort. Among about 400 genotyped donors of the cohort, an average of around 250,000 unique TCR beta nucleotide sequences was sequenced per donor, of which roughly 18% were non-productive. A later analysis re-analyzed previously published TCR beta repertoires from approximately 670 donors and added high-resolution HLA genotyping to study TCR occurrence patterns.

The cohort consisted of 600 to 700 healthy bone marrow donors. Cohort members were all nominally healthy when sampled, although unrecorded immune exposures were likely present. The donor was CMV seronegative and belonged to the group of approximately 320 seronegative cohort members. Every donor gave a peripheral blood sample, and the peripheral blood mononuclear cells from that sample were used for TCR beta sequencing. Genomic DNA extraction from the blood cell samples was performed with the Qiagen DNeasy Blood Extraction Kit. The library was built by means of the immunoSEQ multiplex PCR assay. For the multiplex PCR, a mixture combining 60 forward primers for TCR Vbeta segments and 13 reverse primers for TCR Jbeta segments was used. Amplification of the CDR3 region of rearranged TCR beta genes was performed with a multiplex PCR assay on genomic DNA. The Illumina HiSeq System was used to sequence the amplified TCR beta libraries as 87-base-pair reads. In the source study's methods: In a later analysis, tens of millions of unique TCR beta chains were counted across the approximately 640 repertoires, and roughly 11 million of these chains were shared by at least two donors. A nearest-neighbor algorithm error-corrected the raw reads and collapsed the reads into unique sequences, merging closely related sequences to remove PCR and sequencing errors. Alignment of CDR3 sequences to IMGT reference sequences was used to assign V, D and J gene segments. Each retained sequence needed at least a six-nucleotide match to both a V gene segment and a J gene segment. A rearrangement was called productive if the CDR3 had no stop codons and remained in frame with V and J, and every other rearrangement was called non-productive. CDR3 was defined by IMGT convention, running from the second conserved V-encoded cysteine to the conserved J-encoded phenylalanine. The earlier analysis of fewer than 700 of the donors excluded sequences that lacked an unambiguous match to a single V gene segment. In an earlier analysis of 450 to 750 of the donors, a V segment was called functional when productive rearrangements were above 56.7%, and segregating when the standard deviation between donors exceeded 5%. A statistical classification framework was built for diagnosing cytomegalovirus status from the catalog of TCR beta chain sequences. In a later analysis, TCR nucleotide sequences were compared against IMGT/GENE-DB human TR gene sequences so that V and J genes could be assigned. Using the TCRdist pipeline, a later analysis assigned CDR3 sequences along with most-parsimonious VDJ recombination scenarios. A later analysis defined each TCR beta chain by its CDR3 amino acid sequence plus V-gene family, and excluded reads lacking a unique V-gene family. To address suspected cross-contamination and a sequencing artifact, a later analysis removed some 620 highly shared, low-generation-probability nucleotide sequences. In a later analysis, a clonal expansion index was calculated for each public chain from normalized within-repertoire ranks of inferred template counts. A later analysis computed generation probabilities with a VDJ recombination model fitted to out-of-frame rearrangements, and checked the results against IGoR. A later analysis scored TCR-TCR, TCR-HLA and TCR-CMV co-occurrence with hypergeometric tests, applying a repertoire-size bias correction to TCR pairs. False discovery rates were estimated in a later analysis by permuting HLA or CMV assignments 20 times. In a later analysis, co-occurring TCRs were grouped with DBSCAN, and TCRdist sequence similarity was added when clustering was performed within HLA-allele-positive subsets. For co-occurrence clustering, repertoires with fewer than 30,000 or more than 120,000 public chains were excluded, along with about five repertoires with anomalous nucleotide sharing. TCRdb re-hosts the immuneACCESS table, in-frame sequences only. Its copies lack some clones; in the studies checked, an unresolved V gene accounts for under half of them, and the cause for the rest is not known. D and trimming were read from the DNA, whereas the V and J calls and clone size are those reported in that table. The sample table lists roughly 76,000 clones, roughly 85% of them with a count of one. The ten top clones hold 2.5% of the sample.

Broader findings and caveats from the paper: A group of highly shared sequence variants was considered likely to be a technical artifact of the sequencing pipeline. Most CMV-associated TCR beta chains appeared to be HLA-restricted in a later analysis, and the HLA associations seemed to be driven largely by CMV exposure. Presence/absence analyses assumed roughly uniform sequencing depth across donors, an assumption that may not hold. A later analysis found that HLA-associated TCR beta chains were more clonally expanded and had lower generation probabilities than equally common non-associated chains. A later analysis reported that several top co-occurrence clusters appeared linked to parvovirus B19, influenza, CMV and Epstein-Barr virus. An association between a missense DCLRE1C variant and V-gene and J-gene trimming of TCR beta chains was found in a later genetic analysis and replicated in an independent cohort. The authors suggested that the approach could potentially be generalized to other disease states and immunological phenotypes. An earlier analysis of some 560 of the donors showed that most TCR beta V segments appeared in productive rearrangements either about 90% or about 30% of the time, which broadly matched IMGT annotations. The study gave a list of 150 to 200 TCR beta chains associated with cytomegalovirus. In a later analysis, about 16,000 TCR beta sequences were associated with specific HLA alleles at a false discovery rate of 0.05. Linkage disequilibrium might explain the correlated functional status among segregating V segments, but an unknown experimental factor could not be ruled out. Assigning TCR associations to individual alleles was difficult when HLA alleles, especially DR and DQ, strongly co-occurred. In a later genetic analysis, fewer N-insertions in productive TCRs were reported among donors in an Asian-associated ancestry cluster than the 666-donor mean. Because some donors lacked HLA typing at each locus, the association tests relied only on the typed subset. This cohort had only TCR beta chains sequenced, and the lack of alpha or paired-chain data limited which features could be detected. A later analysis found that TCR association rates varied across HLA loci, with DRB1 alleles showing the most associated TCRs and HLA-C alleles the fewest. CMV serostatus was the only immune exposure information available for the cohort. Because counts were too low, approximately 18 rarely observed V segments, including chromosome 9 orphons, were excluded from the earlier analysis of a few hundred of the donors. Three of the identified cytomegalovirus-associated TCR beta chains were confirmed in vitro to be specific for cytomegalovirus antigens. In both the original and validation cohorts, the classifier was reported to diagnose cytomegalovirus status with high specificity and sensitivity. Most TCR sequences were seen in very few donors, while some public TCRs were found in many individuals. A further reported finding was that TCR beta sequences accurately predicted the HLA-A and HLA-B alleles for most subjects in the first cohort.

Sequencing input: PBMCs. This TCR was sampled from a man aged 25 to 45 in good health and CMV-seronegative.

The CDR3 corresponds to CASGRLAKNIQYF. The DNA reads as follows: TGTGCCAGCGGCCGACTAGCCAAAAACATTCAGTACTTC. The chain is made from TRBV28 and TRBJ2-4; the D gene cannot be named for sure. Counted from cysteine to phenylalanine, this CDR3 has 13 amino acids. The entry retains the CDR3 DNA only, 39 bases that are in frame from base 1. CDR1 and CDR2 are drawn from the germline V gene: MDHEN, SYDVKM. V drops 8 bases and J drops 0 bases, leaving 8 bases in between.